This T cell receptor (beta chain) was documented in a study of CD8+ T cells in alopecia areata. Looking at the study overall: Tofacitinib administration to treated patients was oral, at 5 to 10 mg twice daily.

Germline CDR1 MGHRA, CDR2 YSYEKL. The CDR3 length is 14 residues. The V end lost 2 bases, the J end lost 8 bases, and 15 bases lay between the germline ends. Treatment indicated: oral pan-JAK inhibitor, 5-10 mg twice daily. After isolation, RNA underwent reverse transcription to generate cDNA as the sequencing template. Libraries were prepared by immunoSEQ multiplex PCR; TCRdb keeps only in-frame clonotypes and omits some of them. The sample carries 120,000 or so clones, approximately 57% recorded once. This chain links TRBV4-1 with TRBJ1-2; possible D gene TRBD1, 5 bases. The sample was CD4+ T cells sorted from blood, taken at week 4, from a patient treated with tofacitinib. The clonotype comes from a human donor with alopecia areata. The CDR3 DNA reads as TGCGCCAGCAGCCAACCCCGGCAGGGCCGAGGCTACACCTTC. Translated: CASSQPRQGRGYTF.